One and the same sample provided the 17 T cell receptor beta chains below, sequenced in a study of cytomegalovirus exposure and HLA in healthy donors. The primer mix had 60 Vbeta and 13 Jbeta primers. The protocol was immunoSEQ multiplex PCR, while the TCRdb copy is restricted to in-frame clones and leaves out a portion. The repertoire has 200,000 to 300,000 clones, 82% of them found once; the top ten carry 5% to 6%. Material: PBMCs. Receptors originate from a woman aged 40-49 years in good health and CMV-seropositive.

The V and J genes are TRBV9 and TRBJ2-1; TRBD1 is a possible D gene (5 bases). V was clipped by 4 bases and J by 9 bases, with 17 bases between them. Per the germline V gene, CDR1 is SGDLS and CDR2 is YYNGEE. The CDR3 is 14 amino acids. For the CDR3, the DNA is TGTGCCAGCAGCTCCCCCCGACCCAGGGCTGAGCAGTTCTTC. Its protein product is CASSSPRPRAEQFF.

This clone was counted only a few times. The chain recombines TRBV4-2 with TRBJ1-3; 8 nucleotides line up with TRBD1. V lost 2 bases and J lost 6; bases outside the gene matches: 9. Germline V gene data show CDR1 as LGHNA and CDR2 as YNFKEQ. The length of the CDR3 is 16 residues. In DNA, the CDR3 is TGTGCCAGCAGCCAACCCCCGGGACAGGCGGAAAACACCATATATTTT. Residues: CASSQPPGQAENTIYF.

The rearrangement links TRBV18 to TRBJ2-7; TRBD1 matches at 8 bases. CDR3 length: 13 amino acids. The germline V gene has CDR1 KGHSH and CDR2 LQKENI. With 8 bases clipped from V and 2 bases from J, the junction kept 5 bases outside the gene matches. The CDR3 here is CASTGQATYEQYF. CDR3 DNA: TGTGCCAGCACGGGACAGGCCACCTACGAGCAGTACTTC.

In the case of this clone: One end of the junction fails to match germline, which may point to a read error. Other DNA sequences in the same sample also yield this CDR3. The CDR3 region is CSVVDSGTGDSPLHF. DNA of the CDR3: TGCAGCGTGGTGGACTCCGGGACAGGGGATTCCCCCCTCCACTTT. The J gene is TRBJ1-6, the V gene TRBV29-1, with 10 bases aligning to TRBD1. The CDR3 has 15 residues. CDR1 and CDR2 (germline): SQVTM, ANQGSEA. Combining the CDR3 with reference TRBV29-1 and TRBJ1-6 gives the whole variable domain SAVISQKPSRDICQRGTSLTIQCQVDSQVTMMFWYRQQPGQSLTLIATANQGSEATYESGFVIDKFPISRPNLTFSTLTVSNMSPEDSSIYLCSVVDSGTGDSPLHFGNGTRLTVT.

The CDR3 DNA follows: TGTGCCTGCACAGGGGGCATAGAGGCTTTCTTT. It specifies CACTGGIEAFF. V usage is TRBV30 and J usage is TRBJ1-1, with 9 bases identical to TRBD1. After removal of 6 bases from V and 11 bases from J, the junction contained 7 bases not matched to a gene. This CDR3 has 11 amino acids. Germline V gives CDR1 GTSNPN, CDR2 SVGIG (reference sequence).

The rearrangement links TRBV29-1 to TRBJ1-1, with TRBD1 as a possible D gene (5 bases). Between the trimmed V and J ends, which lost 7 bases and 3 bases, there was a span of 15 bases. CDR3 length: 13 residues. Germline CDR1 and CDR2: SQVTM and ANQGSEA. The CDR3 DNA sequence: TGCAGCGCCCAGGGCGGGGATGACACTGAAGCTTTCTTT. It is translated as CSAQGGDDTEAFF.

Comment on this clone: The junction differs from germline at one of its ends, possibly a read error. The CDR3 region is CSSSLLARPDTYEQYF. The CDR3 region has the DNA TGTTCCAGCAGCTTATTGGCGAGACCGGACACCTACGAGCAGTACTTC. The rearrangement joins TRBV7-9 to TRBJ2-7; perhaps TRBD1 as D (5 bases). This CDR3 has 16 residues. CDR1 is SEHNR, CDR2 FQNEAQ, per germline (reference sequence).

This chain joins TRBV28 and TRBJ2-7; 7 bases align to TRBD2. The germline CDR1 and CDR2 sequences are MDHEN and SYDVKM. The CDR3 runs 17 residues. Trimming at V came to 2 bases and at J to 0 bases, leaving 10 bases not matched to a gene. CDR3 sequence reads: CASSLPRRQRGSYEQYF. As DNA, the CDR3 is TGTGCCAGCAGTTTACCCCGGCGTCAGCGGGGCTCCTACGAGCAGTACTTC.

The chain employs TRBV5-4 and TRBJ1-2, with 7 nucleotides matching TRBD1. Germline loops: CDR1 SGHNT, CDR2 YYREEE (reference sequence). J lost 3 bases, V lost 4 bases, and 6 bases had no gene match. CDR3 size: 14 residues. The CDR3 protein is CASSGRGIDYGYTF. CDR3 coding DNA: TGTGCCAGCAGCGGCAGGGGGATTGACTATGGCTACACCTTC.

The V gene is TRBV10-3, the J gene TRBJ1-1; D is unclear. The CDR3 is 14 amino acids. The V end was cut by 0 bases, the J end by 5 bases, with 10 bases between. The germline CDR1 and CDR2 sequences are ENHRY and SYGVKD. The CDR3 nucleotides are TGTGCCATCAGTGAGTCGAGCTTGGAGACTGAAGCTTTCTTT. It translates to CAISESSLETEAFF.

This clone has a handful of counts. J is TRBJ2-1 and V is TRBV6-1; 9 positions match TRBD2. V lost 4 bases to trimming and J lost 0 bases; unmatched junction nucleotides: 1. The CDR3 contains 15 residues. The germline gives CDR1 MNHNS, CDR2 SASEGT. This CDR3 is CASSVSGGSYNEQFF. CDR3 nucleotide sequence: TGTGCCAGCAGTGTTAGCGGGGGCTCCTACAATGAGCAGTTCTTC.

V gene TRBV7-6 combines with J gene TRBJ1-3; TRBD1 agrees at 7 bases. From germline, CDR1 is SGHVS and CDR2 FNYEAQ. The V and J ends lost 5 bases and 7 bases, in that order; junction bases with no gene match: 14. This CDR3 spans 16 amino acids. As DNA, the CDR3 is TGTGCCAGCAGCCCCAGAGAGGGGGCCCCCGGGAACACCATATATTTT. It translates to CASSPREGAPGNTIYF.

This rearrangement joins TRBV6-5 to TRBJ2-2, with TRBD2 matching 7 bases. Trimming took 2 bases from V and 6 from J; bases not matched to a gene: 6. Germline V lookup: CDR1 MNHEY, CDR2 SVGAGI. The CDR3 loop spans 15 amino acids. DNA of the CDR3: TGTGCCAGCAGTTACACAAATGGACTAGCCGGGGAGCTGTTTTTT. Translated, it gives CASSYTNGLAGELFF.

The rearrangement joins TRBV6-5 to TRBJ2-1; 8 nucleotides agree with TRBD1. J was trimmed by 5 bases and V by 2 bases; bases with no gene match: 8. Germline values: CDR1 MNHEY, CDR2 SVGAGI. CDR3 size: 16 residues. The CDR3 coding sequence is TGTGCCAGCAGTTACCTCCCAGGGGGCAGGAACAATGAGCAGTTCTTC. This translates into CASSYLPGGRNNEQFF.

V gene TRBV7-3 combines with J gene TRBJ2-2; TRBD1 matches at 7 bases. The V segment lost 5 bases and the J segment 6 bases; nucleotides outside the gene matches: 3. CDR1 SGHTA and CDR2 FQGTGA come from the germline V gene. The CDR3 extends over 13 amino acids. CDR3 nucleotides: TGTGCCAGCAGCCGACAGGGCTCCGGGGAGCTGTTTTTT. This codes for CASSRQGSGELFF. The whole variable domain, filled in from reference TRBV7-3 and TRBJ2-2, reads GAGVSQTPSNKVTEKGKYVELRCDPISGHTALYWYRQSLGQGPEFLIYFQGTGAADDSGLPNDRFFAVRPEGSVSTLKIQRTERGDSAVYLCASSRQGSGELFFGEGSRLTVL.

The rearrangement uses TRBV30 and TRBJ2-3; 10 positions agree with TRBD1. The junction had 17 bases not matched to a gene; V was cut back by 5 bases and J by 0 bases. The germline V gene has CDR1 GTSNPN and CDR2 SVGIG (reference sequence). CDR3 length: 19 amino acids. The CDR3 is CAWALGQGGGSGSTDTQYF. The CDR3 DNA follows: TGTGCCTGGGCCCTCGGACAGGGGGGTGGATCGGGTAGCACAGATACGCAGTATTTT.

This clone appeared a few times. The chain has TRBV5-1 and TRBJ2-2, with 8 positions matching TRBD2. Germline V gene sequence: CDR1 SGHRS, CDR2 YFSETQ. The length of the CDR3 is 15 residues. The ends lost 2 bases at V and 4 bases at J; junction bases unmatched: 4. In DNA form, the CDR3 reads TGCGCCAGCAGCTTCCGACTAGCGAGCACCGGGGAGCTGTTTTTT. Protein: CASSFRLASTGELFF.